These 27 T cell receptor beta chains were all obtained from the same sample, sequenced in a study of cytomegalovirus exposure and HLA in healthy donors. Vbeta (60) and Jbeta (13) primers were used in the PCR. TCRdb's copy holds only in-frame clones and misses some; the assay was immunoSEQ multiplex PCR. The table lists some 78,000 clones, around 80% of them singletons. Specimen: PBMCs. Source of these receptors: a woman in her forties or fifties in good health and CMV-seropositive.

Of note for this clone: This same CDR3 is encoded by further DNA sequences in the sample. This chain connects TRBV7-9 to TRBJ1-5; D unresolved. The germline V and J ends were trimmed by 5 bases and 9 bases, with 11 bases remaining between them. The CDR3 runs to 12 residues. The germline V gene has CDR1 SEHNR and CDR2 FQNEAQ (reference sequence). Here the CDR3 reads CASSPGIRPQHF. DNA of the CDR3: TGTGCCAGCAGCCCAGGAATCCGGCCCCAGCATTTT.

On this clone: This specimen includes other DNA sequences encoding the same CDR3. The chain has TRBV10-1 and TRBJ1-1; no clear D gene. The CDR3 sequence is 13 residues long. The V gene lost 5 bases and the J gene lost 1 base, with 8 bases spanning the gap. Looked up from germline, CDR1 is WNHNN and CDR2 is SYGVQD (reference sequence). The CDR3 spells CASSWTGNTEAFF. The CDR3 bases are TGCGCCAGCAGTTGGACTGGGAACACTGAAGCTTTCTTT.

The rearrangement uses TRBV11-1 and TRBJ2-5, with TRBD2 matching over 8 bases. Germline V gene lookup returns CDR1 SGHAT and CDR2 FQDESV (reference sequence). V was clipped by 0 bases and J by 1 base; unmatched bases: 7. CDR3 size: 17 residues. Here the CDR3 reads CASSLAVRLAGQETQYF. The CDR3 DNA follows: TGTGCCAGCAGCTTAGCGGTACGGCTAGCGGGCCAAGAGACCCAGTACTTC. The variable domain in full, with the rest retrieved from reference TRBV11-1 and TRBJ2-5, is EAEVAQSPRYKITEKSQAVAFWCDPISGHATLYWYRQILGQGPELLVQFQDESVVDDSQLPKDRFSAERLKGVDSTLKIQPAELGDSAMYLCASSLAVRLAGQETQYFGPGTRLLVL.

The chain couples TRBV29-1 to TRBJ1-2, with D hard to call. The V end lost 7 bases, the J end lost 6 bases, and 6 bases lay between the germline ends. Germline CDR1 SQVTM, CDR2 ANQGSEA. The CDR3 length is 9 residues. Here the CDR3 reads CSDLDGYTF. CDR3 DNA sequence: TGCAGCGATTTAGATGGCTACACCTTC.

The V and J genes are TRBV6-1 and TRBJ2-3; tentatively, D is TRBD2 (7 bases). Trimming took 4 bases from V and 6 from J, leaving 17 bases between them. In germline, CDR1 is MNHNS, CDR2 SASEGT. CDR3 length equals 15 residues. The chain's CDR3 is CASSVNRGGSDTQYF. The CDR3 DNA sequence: TGTGCCAGCAGTGTGAATAGGGGGGGGTCTGATACGCAGTATTTT.

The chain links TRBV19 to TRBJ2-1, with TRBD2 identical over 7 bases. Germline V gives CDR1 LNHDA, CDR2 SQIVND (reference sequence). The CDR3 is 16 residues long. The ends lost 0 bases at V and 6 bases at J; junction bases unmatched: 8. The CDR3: CASSIDHGRIPNEQFF. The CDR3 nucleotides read TGTGCCAGTAGTATAGATCACGGGAGGATTCCCAATGAGCAGTTCTTC.

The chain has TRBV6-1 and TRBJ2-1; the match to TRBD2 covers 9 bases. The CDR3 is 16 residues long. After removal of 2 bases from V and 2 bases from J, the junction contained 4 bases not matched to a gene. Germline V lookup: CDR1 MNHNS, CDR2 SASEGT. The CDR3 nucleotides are TGTGCCAGCAGTGAAACCCCTAGCGGGGCCTACAATGAGCAGTTCTTC. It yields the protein CASSETPSGAYNEQFF.

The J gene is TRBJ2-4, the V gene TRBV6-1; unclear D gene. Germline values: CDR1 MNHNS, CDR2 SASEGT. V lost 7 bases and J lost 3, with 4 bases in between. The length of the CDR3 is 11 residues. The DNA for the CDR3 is TGTGCCAGCACTTTCAAAAACATTCAGTACTTC. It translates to CASTFKNIQYF.

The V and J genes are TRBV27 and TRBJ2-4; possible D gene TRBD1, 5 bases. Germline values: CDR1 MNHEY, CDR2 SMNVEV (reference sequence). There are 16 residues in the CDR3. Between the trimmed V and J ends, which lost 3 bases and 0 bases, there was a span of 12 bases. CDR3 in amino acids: CASSLSGYLAKNIQYF. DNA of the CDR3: TGTGCCAGCAGTTTGTCAGGGTACCTAGCCAAAAACATTCAGTACTTC.

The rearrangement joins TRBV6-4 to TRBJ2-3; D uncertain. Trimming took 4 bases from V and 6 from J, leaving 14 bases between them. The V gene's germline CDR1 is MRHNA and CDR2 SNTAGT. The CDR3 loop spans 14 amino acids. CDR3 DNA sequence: TGTGCCAGCAGTGGCACTACAAGTGGTGATACGCAGTATTTT. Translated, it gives CASSGTTSGDTQYF.

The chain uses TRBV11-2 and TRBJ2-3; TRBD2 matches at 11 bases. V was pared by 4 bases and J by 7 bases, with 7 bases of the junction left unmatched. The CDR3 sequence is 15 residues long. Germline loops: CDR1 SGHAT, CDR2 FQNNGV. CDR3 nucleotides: TGTGCCAGCAGCTCAACAACTAGCGGGAGCAATACGCAGTATTTT. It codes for CASSSTTSGSNTQYF.

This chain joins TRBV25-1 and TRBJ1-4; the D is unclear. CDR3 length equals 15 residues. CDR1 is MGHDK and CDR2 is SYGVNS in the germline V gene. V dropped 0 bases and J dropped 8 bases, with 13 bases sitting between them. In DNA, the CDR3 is TGTGCCAGCAGTGAATACCGGGGAAGCGGCGAAAAACTGTTTTTT. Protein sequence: CASSEYRGSGEKLFF. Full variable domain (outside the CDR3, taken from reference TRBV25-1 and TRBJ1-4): EADIYQTPRYLVIGTGKKITLECSQTMGHDKMYWYQQDPGMELHLIHYSYGVNSTEKGDLSSESTVSRIRTEHFPLTLESARPSHTSQYLCASSEYRGSGEKLFFGSGTQLSVL.

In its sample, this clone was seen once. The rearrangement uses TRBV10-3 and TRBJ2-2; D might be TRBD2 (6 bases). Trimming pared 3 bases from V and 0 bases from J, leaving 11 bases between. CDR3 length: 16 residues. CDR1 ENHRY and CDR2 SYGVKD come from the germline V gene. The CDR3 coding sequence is TGTGCCATCAGTGACTCTAGCGCCCCGAACACCGGGGAGCTGTTTTTT. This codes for CAISDSSAPNTGELFF.

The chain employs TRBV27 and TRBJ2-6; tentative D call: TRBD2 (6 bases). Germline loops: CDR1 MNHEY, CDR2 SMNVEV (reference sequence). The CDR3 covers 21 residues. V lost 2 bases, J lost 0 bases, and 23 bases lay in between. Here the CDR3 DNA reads TGTGCCAGCAGTTTAAATTCTGGGCCTGGGACTCCACTCTCTGGGGCCAACGTCCTGACTTTC. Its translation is CASSLNSGPGTPLSGANVLTF.

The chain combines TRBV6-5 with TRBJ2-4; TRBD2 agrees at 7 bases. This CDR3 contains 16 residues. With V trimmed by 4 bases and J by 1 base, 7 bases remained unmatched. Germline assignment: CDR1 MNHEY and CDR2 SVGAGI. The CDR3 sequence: CASSSQIGGAKNIQYF. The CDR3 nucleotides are TGTGCCAGCAGTTCCCAGATCGGGGGGGCCAAAAACATTCAGTACTTC.

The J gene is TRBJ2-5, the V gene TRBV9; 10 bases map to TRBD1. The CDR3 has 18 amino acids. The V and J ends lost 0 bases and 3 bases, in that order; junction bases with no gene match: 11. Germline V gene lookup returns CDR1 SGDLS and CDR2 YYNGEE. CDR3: CASSVEHPGTGEKETQYF. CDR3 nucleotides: TGTGCCAGCAGCGTAGAGCATCCGGGGACAGGGGAAAAAGAGACCCAGTACTTC.

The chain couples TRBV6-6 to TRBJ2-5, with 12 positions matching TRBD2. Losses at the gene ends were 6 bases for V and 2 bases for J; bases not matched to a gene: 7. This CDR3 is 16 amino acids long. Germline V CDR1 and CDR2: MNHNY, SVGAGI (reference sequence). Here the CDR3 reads CASRPSGGAGQETQYF. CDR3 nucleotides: TGTGCCAGCAGGCCTAGCGGGGGGGCCGGGCAAGAGACCCAGTACTTC.

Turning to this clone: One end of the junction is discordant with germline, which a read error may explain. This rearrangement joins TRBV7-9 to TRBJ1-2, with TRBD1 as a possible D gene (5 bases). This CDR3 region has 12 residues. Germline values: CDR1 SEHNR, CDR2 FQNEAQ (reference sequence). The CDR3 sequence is CSSSLDGGGYTF. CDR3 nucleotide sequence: TGTTCCAGCAGCTTAGATGGGGGGGGCTACACCTTC. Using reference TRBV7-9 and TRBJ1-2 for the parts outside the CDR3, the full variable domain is DTGVSQNPRHKITKRGQNVTFRCDPISEHNRLYWYRQTLGQGPEFLTYFQNEAQLEKSRLLSDRFSAERPKGSFSTLEIQRTEQGDSAMYLCSSSLDGGGYTFGSGTRLTVV.

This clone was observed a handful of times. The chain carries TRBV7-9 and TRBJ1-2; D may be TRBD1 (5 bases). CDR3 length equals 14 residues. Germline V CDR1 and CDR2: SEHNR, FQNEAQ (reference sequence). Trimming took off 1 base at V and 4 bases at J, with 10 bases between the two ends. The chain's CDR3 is CASSLGAGFYGYTF. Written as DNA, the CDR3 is TGTGCCAGCAGCTTAGGGGCAGGGTTCTATGGCTACACCTTC.

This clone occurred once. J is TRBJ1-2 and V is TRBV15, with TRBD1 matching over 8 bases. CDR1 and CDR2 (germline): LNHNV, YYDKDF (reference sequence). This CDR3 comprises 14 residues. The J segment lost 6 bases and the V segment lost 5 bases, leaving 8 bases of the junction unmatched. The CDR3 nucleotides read TGTGCCACCAGCGTAGGGACAGGCCGTGATGGCTACACCTTC. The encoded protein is CATSVGTGRDGYTF.

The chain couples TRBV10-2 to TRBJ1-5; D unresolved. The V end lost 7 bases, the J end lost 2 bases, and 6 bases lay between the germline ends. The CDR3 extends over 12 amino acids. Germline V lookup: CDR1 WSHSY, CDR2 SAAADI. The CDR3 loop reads CASKSGNQPQHF. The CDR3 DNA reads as TGCGCCAGCAAATCGGGCAATCAGCCCCAGCATTTT.

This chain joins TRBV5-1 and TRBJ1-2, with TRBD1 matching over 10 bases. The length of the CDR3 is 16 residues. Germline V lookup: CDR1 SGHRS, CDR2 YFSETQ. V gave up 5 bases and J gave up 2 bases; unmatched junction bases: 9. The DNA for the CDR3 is TGCGCCAGCAGATTTTCCTCGGGACAGGGGAACTATGGCTACACCTTC. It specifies CASRFSSGQGNYGYTF.

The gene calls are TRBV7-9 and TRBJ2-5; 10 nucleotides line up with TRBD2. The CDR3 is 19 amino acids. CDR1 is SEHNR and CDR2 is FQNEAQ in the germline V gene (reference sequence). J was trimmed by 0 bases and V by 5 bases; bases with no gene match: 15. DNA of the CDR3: TGTGCCAGCAGCCAACTCGGGACAGCTAGCGGGGGATACCAAGAGACCCAGTACTTC. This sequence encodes CASSQLGTASGGYQETQYF. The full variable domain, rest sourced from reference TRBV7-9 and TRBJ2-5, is DTGVSQNPRHKITKRGQNVTFRCDPISEHNRLYWYRQTLGQGPEFLTYFQNEAQLEKSRLLSDRFSAERPKGSFSTLEIQRTEQGDSAMYLCASSQLGTASGGYQETQYFGPGTRLLVL.

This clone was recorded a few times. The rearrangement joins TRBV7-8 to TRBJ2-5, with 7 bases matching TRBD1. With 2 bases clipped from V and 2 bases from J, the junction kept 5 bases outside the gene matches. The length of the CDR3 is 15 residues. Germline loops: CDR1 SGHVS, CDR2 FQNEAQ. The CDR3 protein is CASSLFGTVQETQYF. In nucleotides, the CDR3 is TGTGCCAGCAGCTTATTTGGGACAGTACAAGAGACCCAGTACTTC.

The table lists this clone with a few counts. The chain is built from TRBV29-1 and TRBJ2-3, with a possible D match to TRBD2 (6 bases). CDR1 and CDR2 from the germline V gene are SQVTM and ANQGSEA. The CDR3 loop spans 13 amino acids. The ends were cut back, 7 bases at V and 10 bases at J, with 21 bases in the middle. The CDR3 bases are TGCAGCGGGAGTGGGGGTTGGGGGGAGGCGCAGTATTTT. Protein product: CSGSGGWGEAQYF.

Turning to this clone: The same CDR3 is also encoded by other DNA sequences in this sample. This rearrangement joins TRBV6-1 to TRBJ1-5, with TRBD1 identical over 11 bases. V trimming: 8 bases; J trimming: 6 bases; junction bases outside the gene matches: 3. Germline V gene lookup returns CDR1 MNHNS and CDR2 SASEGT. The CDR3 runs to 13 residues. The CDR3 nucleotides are TGTGCCAGCCGAGGACAGGGGGCTCAGCCCCAGCATTTT. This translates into CASRGQGAQPQHF.

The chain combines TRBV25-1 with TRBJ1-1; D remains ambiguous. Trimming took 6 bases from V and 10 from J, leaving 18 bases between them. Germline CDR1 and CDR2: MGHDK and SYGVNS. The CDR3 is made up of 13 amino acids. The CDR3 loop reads CASSQSGLFGAFF. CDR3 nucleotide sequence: TGTGCCAGCAGCCAAAGCGGCCTCTTCGGAGCTTTCTTT.